Here is one TCR beta chain with its context. The source of the sample is a study of technical replicates of blood from a few donors. Only in-frame clones appear in the TCRdb table, and some are missing; sequencing was by immunoSEQ multiplex PCR. The table includes just under 100,000 clones, 95% detected once. The V segment lost 8 bases and the J segment 0 bases; nucleotides outside the gene matches: 6. The CDR3 has 15 residues. The germline V gene has CDR1 MGHRA and CDR2 YSYEKL. This rearrangement joins TRBV4-1 to TRBJ2-1; TRBD2 matches at 8 bases. Sequences were obtained from T cells isolated from PBMCs. This sequence was found in a human donor in good health. This CDR3 is CASGLTSGSYNEQFF. For the CDR3, the DNA is TGCGCCAGCGGCCTAACTAGCGGCTCCTACAATGAGCAGTTCTTC.